The source of this T cell receptor beta chain is a study of post-analysis software for immune sequencing data (dated by TCRdb to the mid-2010s). About the full investigation: Disease courses on record covered relapsing-remitting, secondary progressive and progressive-relapsing multiple sclerosis, though some patients had no subtype annotation. A subset of samples was prepared in parallel using single-end sample barcoding, then pooled and co-amplified after Illumina adapter ligation. Patient repertoires were compared against roughly 12 previously published healthy control repertoires from donors aged about 6 to 28 years. General findings and caveats noted by the study authors: The multiple sclerosis patient group was slightly younger than the control group. Significantly lower normalized Chao1 diversity was found in multiple sclerosis patients than in controls, suggesting substantial peripheral T-cell clonal expansion. Patients showed significantly higher frequencies than controls for about five TRBV segments, among them TRBV5-6, TRBV5-1 and TRBV20-1. Direct clustering with F measure revealed strong co-clustering of samples prepared in the same batch, which led to a batch-effect correction.

The library was obtained by PCR. Sequencing relied on an Illumina HiSeq 2500. Unique molecular identifiers were incorporated into TCR beta cDNA libraries to reduce PCR and sequencing biases. Per 1 to 10 million input T cells, roughly 500,000 cDNA molecules were obtained, such that each molecule approximated one T cell. The patient libraries were prepared and sequenced with the same protocol used for the earlier healthy control dataset. Within a given batch, samples were prepared together, multiplexed and sequenced on the same HiSeq lane. In the authors' own workflow: Raw barcoded reads were processed with MIGEC, discarding single-read molecular identifier groups before consensus assembly and CDR3 extraction. Clonotype tables were post-analysed with VDJtools, and diversity was normalized by down-sampling all datasets to the smallest sample size. In repertoire overlap clustering, CDR3 amino acid sequences, but not nucleotide sequences, were matched to correct batch-related cross-sample contamination. Through fastp at Q25 and MiXCR, TCRdb rebuilt clones from the public reads, retaining in-frame beta chains. Records with the same CDR3 protein are collapsed into one entry carrying the most frequent genes and DNA. These V and J calls originate from TCRdb's pipeline instead of the authors' own analysis. This sample lists approximately 730,000 distinct CDR3 sequences; 30% were detected once. The ten largest make up around 0.56% of the sample.

Concerning this clonotype itself: What this receptor recognizes is not known. No base quality values were provided; no much bigger clone lies one nucleotide off.

TCR beta repertoires were profiled from peripheral blood of approximately 13 young patients with multiple sclerosis to demonstrate the VDJtools post-analysis software. Multiple sclerosis patients were children and adolescents aged roughly 6 to 16 years. The CDR3 runs 14 amino acids, cysteine and phenylalanine included. Only the CDR3 DNA is retained, 42 bases long and in frame from the first base. V was cut back by 2 bases and J by 1 base, leaving a gap of 8 bases between them. Per the germline V gene, MNHNS is the CDR1 and SASEGT is the CDR2. The sample was blood. The chain uses TRBV6-1 and TRBJ1-2; tentative D gene TRBD1, with 5 bases matching. The source of this sequence is a girl aged 10 to 17 with multiple sclerosis. The DNA sequence reads TGTGCCAGCAGTGAATTGGGACTTAACTATGGCTACACCTTC. Its translation reads: CASSELGLNYGYTF.